These T cell receptor beta chains were read from a single sample in a study of blood T cells in healthy people across ages. TCRdb redid the calling of the 5' RACE reads with MiXCR, one entry per CDR3 protein. The sample has roughly 1.4 million distinct CDR3 sequences; approximately 60% are singletons. Sequenced material: blood. The receptors originated from a young man in good health. CDR3s include the opening cysteine and the closing phenylalanine or tryptophan. A D gene is named only where the DNA matches it firmly. Only some rows state a clone size, as once, few, many or a class for expanded clones.

abundance,j_gene,v_gene,d_gene,CDR3aa,CDR3nt
NA,TRBJ2-7,TRBV29-1,NA,CSVRSSYEQYF,TGCAGTGTGCGTAGCTCCTACGAGCAGTACTTC
NA,TRBJ2-5,TRBV3-1,TRBD2,CASSQAGLAGRSEETQYF,TGTGCCAGCAGCCAAGCCGGACTAGCGGGGAGGAGTGAAGAGACCCAGTACTTC
few,TRBJ2-1,TRBV13,NA,CASSSSTAYSYNEQFF,TGTGCCAGCAGCTCCTCGACAGCCTACTCCTACAATGAGCAGTTCTTC
NA,TRBJ2-2,TRBV5-6,TRBD2,CVSTRSGDLFF,TGTGTCAGCACCCGAAGCGGGGACCTGTTTTTT
NA,TRBJ2-1,TRBV3-1,NA,CASSPRAGWNEQFF,TGTGCCAGCAGCCCGAGGGCAGGCTGGAATGAGCAGTTCTTC
once,TRBJ2-3,TRBV28,TRBD1,CASSFPKQGEYRTDTQYF,TGTGCCAGCAGTTTCCCGAAACAGGGGGAGTACCGCACAGATACGCAGTATTTT
NA,TRBJ1-2,TRBV4-3,NA,CASSQGGDALDYGYTF,TGCGCCAGCAGCCAAGGAGGGGACGCACTTGACTATGGCTACACCTTC
NA,TRBJ2-7,TRBV29-1,TRBD1,CSVIQTDRGDEQYF,TGCAGCGTTATCCAAACGGACAGGGGCGACGAGCAGTACTTC
NA,TRBJ2-4,TRBV5-1,TRBD1,CASSPGQGVAKNIQYF,TGCGCCAGCAGCCCCGGACAGGGTGTAGCCAAAAACATTCAGTACTTC
NA,TRBJ1-5,TRBV12-3/TRBV12-4,TRBD1,CASSFLGQGRNQPQHF,TGTGCCAGCAGTTTCCTTGGACAGGGTAGGAATCAGCCCCAGCATTTT
NA,TRBJ1-4,TRBV12-3/TRBV12-4,NA,CASSLIFGVKPNEKLFF,TGTGCCAGCAGTTTAATATTCGGGGTGAAGCCGAATGAAAAACTGTTTTTT
NA,TRBJ2-7,TRBV2,TRBD2,CASILGTSGYEQYF,TGTGCCAGCATCCTAGGGACTAGCGGATACGAGCAGTACTTC
NA,TRBJ2-7,TRBV7-2,NA,CVSSLGGATYEQYF,TGTGTCAGCAGCTTAGGCGGGGCCACCTACGAGCAGTACTTC
NA,TRBJ2-6,TRBV10-3,NA,CAIMVSGANVLTF,TGTGCCATCATGGTTTCTGGGGCCAACGTCCTGACTTTC
NA,TRBJ1-2,TRBV2,NA,CASSNLANYGYTF,TGTGCCAGCAGCAACCTTGCTAACTATGGCTACACCTTC
NA,TRBJ2-1,TRBV7-9,NA,CASKHRGYNEQFF,TGTGCCAGCAAACACCGGGGCTACAATGAGCAGTTCTTC
NA,TRBJ1-1,TRBV4-2,NA,CASSPGGRNTEAFF,TGCGCCAGCAGCCCGGGGGGGAGGAACACTGAAGCTTTCTTT
NA,TRBJ2-1,TRBV6-5,TRBD2,CASSYSMEASGSRDNEQFF,TGTGCCAGCAGTTACTCGATGGAGGCTAGCGGGAGTCGGGACAATGAGCAGTTCTTC
few,TRBJ1-4,TRBV20-1,NA,CSASVGGQGFATNEKLFF,TGCAGTGCTTCCGTTGGGGGCCAGGGATTCGCAACTAATGAAAAACTGTTTTTT
NA,TRBJ2-7,TRBV27,NA,CASSKGSTRYNEQYF,TGTGCCAGCAGCAAAGGGTCTACTCGTTACAACGAACAGTACTTC
few,TRBJ2-5,TRBV4-1,NA,CASSQGLPGEETQYF,TGCGCCAGCAGCCAAGGGTTGCCGGGAGAAGAGACCCAGTACTTC
NA,TRBJ1-5,TRBV20-1,NA,CSARPDRIHQPQHF,TGCAGTGCTAGGCCTGACAGGATTCATCAGCCCCAGCATTTT
NA,TRBJ1-5,TRBV6-1,TRBD1,CASSATGTGLLAGQPQHF,TGTGCCAGCAGTGCGACCGGGACAGGGTTATTAGCTGGTCAGCCCCAGCATTTT
NA,TRBJ1-3,TRBV6-2/TRBV6-3,NA,CASIDDGSGNTIYF,TGTGCCAGCATCGACGACGGCTCTGGAAACACCATATATTTT
once,TRBJ2-7,TRBV2,TRBD2,CASASGAYEQYF,TGTGCCAGCGCTAGCGGGGCCTACGAGCAGTACTTC
NA,TRBJ2-7,TRBV6-6,NA,CASSYSREPTDEQYF,TGTGCCAGCAGTTACTCTAGGGAACCTACAGACGAGCAGTACTTC
few,TRBJ1-1,TRBV27,NA,CASSFQGENTEAFF,TGTGCCAGCAGTTTTCAGGGAGAGAACACTGAAGCTTTCTTT
NA,TRBJ2-3,TRBV29-1,TRBD1,CSVVGTGDIGTDTQYF,TGCAGCGTTGTGGGGACAGGGGACATAGGCACAGATACGCAGTATTTT
NA,TRBJ2-7,TRBV11-2,NA,CASSLRGNTYEQYF,TGTGCCAGCAGCTTACGCGGGAACACCTACGAGCAGTACTTC
once,TRBJ1-3,TRBV10-1,NA,CASSPRSSGNTIYF,TGCGCCAGCAGTCCGAGATCCTCTGGAAACACCATATATTTT
NA,TRBJ2-3,TRBV12-3/TRBV12-4,NA,CASSLGSRTDTQYF,TGTGCCAGCAGTTTGGGGAGTCGCACAGATACGCAGTATTTT
NA,TRBJ2-5,TRBV2,TRBD1,CASSEDRGREETQYF,TGTGCCAGCAGCGAGGACAGGGGACGGGAAGAGACCCAGTACTTC
NA,TRBJ2-4,TRBV27,NA,CASSQINIRGQYF,TGTGCCAGCAGCCAAATTAATATCCGAGGGCAGTACTTC
NA,TRBJ1-2,TRBV3-1,NA,CASSQEGYRSYGYTF,TGTGCCAGCAGCCAAGAGGGGTACAGGAGCTATGGCTACACCTTC
few,TRBJ2-7,TRBV2,NA,CASSEVGAASGYEQYF,TGTGCCAGCAGTGAAGTGGGGGCCGCCAGCGGCTACGAGCAGTACTTC
NA,TRBJ2-2,TRBV9,NA,CASSVFPDPGTGELFF,TGTGCCAGCAGCGTATTCCCGGACCCCGGCACCGGGGAGCTGTTTTTT
NA,TRBJ2-1,TRBV20-1,TRBD2,CSARDALGAGGIQFF,TGCAGTGCTAGAGACGCTCTTGGTGCGGGAGGGATTCAGTTCTTC
NA,TRBJ2-7,TRBV7-2,TRBD2,CASSPDSGGLNYEQYF,TGTGCCAGCAGCCCCGATAGCGGGGGCCTAAACTACGAGCAGTACTTC
NA,TRBJ2-3,TRBV13,TRBD2,CASSSRIAGGFTDTQYF,TGTGCCAGCAGCTCCCGCATAGCGGGAGGTTTCACAGATACGCAGTATTTT
NA,TRBJ1-2,TRBV20-1,NA,CSARDDRNPRYGYTF,TGCAGTGCTAGAGACGACAGAAACCCTCGCTATGGCTACACCTTC
NA,TRBJ1-2,TRBV18,NA,CASSQRESGGYTF,TGTGCCAGCTCCCAAAGGGAGTCGGGCGGCTACACCTTC
NA,TRBJ2-7,TRBV15,NA,CATSTGTSYEQYF,TGTGCCACCAGCACGGGGACCTCCTACGAGCAGTACTTC
NA,TRBJ1-6,TRBV20-1,NA,CSASGIQENFNSPLHF,TGCAGTGCTAGCGGGATTCAAGAAAATTTTAATTCACCCCTCCACTTT
once,TRBJ2-7,TRBV27,NA,CASGVGVVYEQYF,TGTGCCAGCGGGGTGGGAGTTGTGTACGAGCAGTACTTC
NA,TRBJ1-2,TRBV4-2,NA,CASSQASTGWGNYGYTF,TGTGCCAGCAGCCAAGCCAGCACAGGGTGGGGAAACTATGGCTACACCTTC
NA,TRBJ2-1,TRBV4-1,NA,CASSLSPTVGQFF,TGCGCCAGCAGCCTTTCCCCGACGGTCGGGCAGTTCTTC
NA,TRBJ2-1,TRBV20-1,TRBD2,CSALTSGSSYNEQFF,TGCAGTGCGCTCACTAGCGGTAGCTCCTACAATGAGCAGTTCTTC
NA,TRBJ2-3,TRBV29-1,TRBD1,CSVPYRGLTDTQYF,TGCAGCGTCCCATACAGGGGCTTAACAGATACGCAGTATTTT
once,TRBJ1-5,TRBV20-1,NA,CSARVNQGGSNQPQHF,TGCAGTGCTAGGGTGAACCAGGGCGGCAGCAATCAGCCCCAGCATTTT
once,TRBJ1-2,TRBV4-3,NA,CASSQVLRTLTYGYTF,TGCGCCAGCAGCCAAGTCTTGCGGACTCTAACTTATGGCTACACCTTC
NA,TRBJ2-7,TRBV6-5,TRBD1,CASGPQGAYEQYF,TGTGCCAGCGGACCACAGGGGGCCTACGAGCAGTACTTC
NA,TRBJ2-1,TRBV15,NA,CATSRDSGASNEQFF,TGTGCCACCAGCAGAGATAGCGGCGCGAGCAATGAGCAGTTCTTC
NA,TRBJ2-3,TRBV21-1,NA,CASSRITDRNTDTQYF,TGTGCCAGCAGCAGAATAACCGACAGGAACACAGATACGCAGTATTTT
NA,TRBJ2-7,TRBV7-2,NA,CASSSEVYPYEQYF,TGTGCCAGCAGTAGCGAGGTATATCCCTACGAGCAGTACTTC
NA,TRBJ2-4,TRBV20-1,NA,CSARVGYTKNIQYF,TGCAGTGCTAGGGTAGGGTACACCAAAAACATTCAGTACTTC
NA,TRBJ2-3,TRBV10-3,NA,CAISDRSGSTDTQYF,TGTGCCATCAGTGATAGAAGCGGAAGCACAGATACGCAGTATTTT
few,TRBJ2-1,TRBV29-1,TRBD2,CSVAGGSSYNEQFF,TGCAGCGTAGCGGGGGGGAGCTCCTACAATGAGCAGTTCTTC
NA,TRBJ2-7,TRBV27,NA,CASTTLEGRSYEQYF,TGTGCCAGCACCACTCTCGAGGGGAGATCCTACGAGCAGTACTTC
NA,TRBJ1-2,TRBV21-1,NA,CASSPPPRGLLSGYTF,TGTGCCAGCAGCCCGCCACCCAGGGGCCTACTGAGTGGCTACACCTTC